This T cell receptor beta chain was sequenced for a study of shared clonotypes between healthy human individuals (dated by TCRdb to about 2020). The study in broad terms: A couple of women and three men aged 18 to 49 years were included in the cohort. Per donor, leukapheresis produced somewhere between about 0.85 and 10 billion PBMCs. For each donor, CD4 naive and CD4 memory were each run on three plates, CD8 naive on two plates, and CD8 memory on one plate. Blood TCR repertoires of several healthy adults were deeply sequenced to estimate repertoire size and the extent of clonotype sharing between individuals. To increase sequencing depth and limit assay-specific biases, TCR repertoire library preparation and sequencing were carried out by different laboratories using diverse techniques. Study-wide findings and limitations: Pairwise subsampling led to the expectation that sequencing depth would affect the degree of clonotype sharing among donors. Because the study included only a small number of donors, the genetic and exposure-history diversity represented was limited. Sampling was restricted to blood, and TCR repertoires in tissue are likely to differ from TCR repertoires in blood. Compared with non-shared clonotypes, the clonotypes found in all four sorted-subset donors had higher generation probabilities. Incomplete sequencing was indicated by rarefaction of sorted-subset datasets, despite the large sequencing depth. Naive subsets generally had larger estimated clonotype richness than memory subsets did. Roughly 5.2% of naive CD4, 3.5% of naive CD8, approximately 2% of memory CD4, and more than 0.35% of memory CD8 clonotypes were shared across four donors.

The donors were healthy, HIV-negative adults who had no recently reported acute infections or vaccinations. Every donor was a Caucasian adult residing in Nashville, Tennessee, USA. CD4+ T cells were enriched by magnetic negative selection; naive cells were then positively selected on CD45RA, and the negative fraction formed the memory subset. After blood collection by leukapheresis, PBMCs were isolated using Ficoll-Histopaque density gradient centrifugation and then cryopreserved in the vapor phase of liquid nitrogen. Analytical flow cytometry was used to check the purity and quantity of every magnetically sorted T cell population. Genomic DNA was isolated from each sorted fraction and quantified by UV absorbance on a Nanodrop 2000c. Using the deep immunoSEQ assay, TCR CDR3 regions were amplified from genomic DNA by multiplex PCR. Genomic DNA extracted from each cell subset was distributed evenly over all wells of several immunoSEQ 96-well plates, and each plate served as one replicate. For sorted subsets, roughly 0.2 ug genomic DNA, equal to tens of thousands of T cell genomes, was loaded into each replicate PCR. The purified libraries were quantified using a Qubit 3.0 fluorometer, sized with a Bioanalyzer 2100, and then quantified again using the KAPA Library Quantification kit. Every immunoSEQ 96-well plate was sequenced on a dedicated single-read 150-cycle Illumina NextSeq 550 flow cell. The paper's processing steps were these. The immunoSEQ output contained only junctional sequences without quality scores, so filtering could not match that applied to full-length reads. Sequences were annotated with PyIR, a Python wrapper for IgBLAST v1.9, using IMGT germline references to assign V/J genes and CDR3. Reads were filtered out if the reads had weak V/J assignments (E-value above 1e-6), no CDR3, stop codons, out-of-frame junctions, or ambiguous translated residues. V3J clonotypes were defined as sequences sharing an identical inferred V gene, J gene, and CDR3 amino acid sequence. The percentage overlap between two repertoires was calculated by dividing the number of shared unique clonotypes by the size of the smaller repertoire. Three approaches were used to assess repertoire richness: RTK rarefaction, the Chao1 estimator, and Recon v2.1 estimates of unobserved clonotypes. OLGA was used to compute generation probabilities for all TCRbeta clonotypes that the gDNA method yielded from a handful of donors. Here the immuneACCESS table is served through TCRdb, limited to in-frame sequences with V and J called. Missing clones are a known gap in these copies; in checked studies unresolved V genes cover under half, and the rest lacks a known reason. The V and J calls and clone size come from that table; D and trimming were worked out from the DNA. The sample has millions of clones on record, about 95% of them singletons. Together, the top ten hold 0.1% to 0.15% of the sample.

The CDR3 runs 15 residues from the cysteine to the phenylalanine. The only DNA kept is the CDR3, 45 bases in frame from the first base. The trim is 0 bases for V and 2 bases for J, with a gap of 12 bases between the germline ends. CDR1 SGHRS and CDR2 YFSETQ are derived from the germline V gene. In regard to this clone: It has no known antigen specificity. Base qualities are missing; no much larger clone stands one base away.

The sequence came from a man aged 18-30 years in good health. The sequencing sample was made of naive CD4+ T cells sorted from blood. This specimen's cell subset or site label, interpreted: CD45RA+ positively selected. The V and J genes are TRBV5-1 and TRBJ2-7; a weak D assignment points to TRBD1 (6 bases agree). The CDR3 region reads CASSLGQGLTYEQYF. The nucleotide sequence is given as TGCGCCAGCAGCTTGGGGCAGGGGCTAACCTACGAGCAGTACTTC.